The clone carrying this TCR beta chain has a count of ten or more. Its antigen is not identified. The data originate from a study of CD8 T cells in ankylosing spondylitis. Study-level results: Disease-linked clones reportedly concentrated significantly in matched ankylosing spondylitis synovial fluid. Disease-linked clones had a CD8+ phenotype and relatively low frequency in peripheral blood.

The authors made TCR beta libraries by quantitative 5'-RACE with molecular barcodes. TCRdb re-analysed the 5' RACE reads in MiXCR, keeping a single row per CDR3 protein. The table lists roughly 160,000 distinct CDR3 sequences, approximately 10% of them singletons. This receptor was taken from a female donor with ankylosing spondylitis or in good health (not recorded which). The sequencing sample was made of blood, either unsorted or a sorted T cell fraction (not recorded which).

CDR3 sequence: CASSGGGIDNTEAFF. In nucleotides, the CDR3 is TGTGCCAGCAGCGGGGGGGGGATAGATAACACTGAAGCTTTCTTT. This chain joins TRBV9 and TRBJ1-1; tentatively, D is TRBD1 (5 bases). The CDR3 is 15 residues long. The germline gives CDR1 SGDLS, CDR2 YYNGEE. Trimming removed 3 bases from V and 2 bases from J, with 14 bases in between. The full variable domain, its missing parts supplied by reference TRBV9 and TRBJ1-1, is DSGVTQTPKHLITATGQRVTLRCSPRSGDLSVYWYQQSLDQGLQFLIQYYNGEERAKGNILERFSAQQFPDLHSELNLSSLELGDSALYFCASSGGGIDNTEAFFGQGTRLTVV.